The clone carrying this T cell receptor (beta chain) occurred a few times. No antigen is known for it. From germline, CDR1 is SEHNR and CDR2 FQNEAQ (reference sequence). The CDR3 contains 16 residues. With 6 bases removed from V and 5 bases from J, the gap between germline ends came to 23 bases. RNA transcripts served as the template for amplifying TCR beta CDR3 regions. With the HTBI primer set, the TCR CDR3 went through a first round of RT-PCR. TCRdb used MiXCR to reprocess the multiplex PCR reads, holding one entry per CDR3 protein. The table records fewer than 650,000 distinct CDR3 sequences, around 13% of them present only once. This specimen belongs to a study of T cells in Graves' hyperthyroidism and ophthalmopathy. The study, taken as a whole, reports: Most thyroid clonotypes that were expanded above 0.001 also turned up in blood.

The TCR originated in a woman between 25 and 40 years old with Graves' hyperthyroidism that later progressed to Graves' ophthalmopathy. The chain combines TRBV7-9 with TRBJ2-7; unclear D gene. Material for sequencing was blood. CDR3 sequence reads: CASRPIGTLSPDEQYF. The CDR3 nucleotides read TGTGCCAGCAGACCCATAGGCACACTCTCTCCCGACGAGCAGTACTTC.